This TCR beta chain was captured in a study of cytomegalovirus exposure and HLA in healthy donors (dated by TCRdb to 2017 to 2019). In terms of the full investigation: In an earlier analysis of around 540 of the donors, 276 Gb of sequence data and some 100 million unique TCR beta sequences from about 190 million T cells were reported. About 300 gigabases of sequencing data and around 85 million unique TCR sequences made up an early release that covered around 640 HLA-typed donors. The genetic ancestry cluster associated with self-reported Caucasian donors included over 80% of the roughly 380 genotyped donors. The study aimed to test whether cataloging public T cell receptors could reveal signatures of past pathogen exposure. The study used immunosequencing to profile the T cell repertoires of about 670 subjects and linked those repertoires to cytomegalovirus serostatus. Besides the first cohort of approximately 710 subjects, a separate validation cohort made up of 120 or so different subjects was used. To predict cytomegalovirus infection status, the study combined high-throughput TCR immunosequencing, statistical association of individual TCRs with disease status, and machine learning. To study patterns of TCR occurrence, a later analysis re-analyzed previously published TCR beta repertoires from 650 to 750 donors and added high-resolution HLA genotyping. The later analysis used no new phenotypic data to find candidate immune exposures, relying instead on TCR beta sequences and their occurrence across donors. To decide whether each TCR beta V gene segment behaved as functional or pseudogenic, an earlier analysis of some 600 of the donors relied on high-throughput TCR beta sequencing. Alongside the repertoire data, information on donor age, sex, ethnicity and CMV serostatus was compiled. A later genetic analysis used genome-wide SNP genotypes for 398 of the 666 donors, treating that subset as a discovery cohort. All discovery cohort repertoires had been generated using a single sequencing platform. HLA typing included class I and class II loci at four-digit resolution. The number of typed donors differed by locus: roughly 620-630 for A, B, C, DRB1 and DQB1; approximately 540 for DQA1; 606 for DPA1; and about 470 for DPB1. A few DR-DQ haplotypes were treated as single units for association and clustering because of strong linkage in the cohort. Across about 380 genotyped donors of the cohort, an average of roughly 200,000 unique TCR beta nucleotide sequences per donor were sequenced, and roughly 17% of those sequences were non-productive. Broad study findings and their caveats: In a later analysis, TCR association rates were found to vary across HLA loci, with the most associated TCRs seen for DRB1 alleles and the fewest for HLA-C alleles. Specific HLA alleles were associated with 15,000 to 20,000 TCR beta sequences at a false discovery rate of 0.05 in a later analysis. Only TCR beta chains were sequenced in this cohort, and the absence of alpha or paired-chain data limited detectable features. Cytomegalovirus status was reported to be diagnosed by the classifier with high specificity and sensitivity in both the original and validation cohorts. Linkage disequilibrium might explain the correlated functional status among segregating V segments, but an unknown experimental factor could not be excluded. In a later analysis, HLA-associated TCR beta chains were found to be more clonally expanded and to have lower generation probabilities than equally common non-associated chains. Because HLA typing was missing for some donors at each locus, association tests included only the typed subset. Seventeen rarely observed V segments, including chromosome 9 orphons, were excluded from the earlier analysis of just under 600 of the donors because counts were too low. In a later genetic analysis, a missense DCLRE1C variant was associated with V-gene and J-gene trimming of TCR beta chains, and the association was replicated in an independent cohort. In vitro tests confirmed that a few of the cytomegalovirus-associated TCR beta chains recognize cytomegalovirus antigens. Strong co-occurrence of HLA alleles, especially DR and DQ, made assigning TCR associations to individual alleles difficult. A further reported finding was that TCR beta sequences accurately predicted the HLA-A and HLA-B alleles for most subjects in the first cohort. According to the authors, the approach could potentially be generalized to other disease states and immunological phenotypes. In an earlier analysis of 450 to 750 of the donors, most TCR beta V segments appeared in productive rearrangements about 87% or about 30% of the time, broadly matching IMGT annotations. According to a later analysis, most CMV-associated TCR beta chains appeared to be HLA-restricted, and the HLA associations seemed to be driven largely by CMV exposure. According to a later analysis, parvovirus B19, influenza, CMV and Epstein-Barr virus appeared linked to several top co-occurrence clusters. For the cohort, immune exposure information was limited to CMV serostatus. While some public TCRs were present in many individuals, most TCR sequences turned up only very rarely across donors. In the study, around 160 TCR beta chains were listed as associated with cytomegalovirus. A cluster of highly shared sequence variants was judged likely to be a technical artifact of the sequencing pipeline. A later genetic analysis reported fewer N-insertions in productive TCRs among donors in an Asian-associated ancestry cluster than the roughly 700-donor mean. Some IMGT-functional V segments, including TRBV6-2 and TRBV6-3, could not be told apart with the 87-base-pair reads, so those segments were excluded. The presence/absence analyses assumed that sequencing depth was roughly uniform across donors, and that assumption may not be true.

The library was built by means of the immunoSEQ multiplex PCR assay. For the multiplex PCR, a mixture combining 60 forward primers for TCR Vbeta segments and 13 reverse primers for TCR Jbeta segments was used. The CDR3 region of rearranged TCR beta genes was amplified from genomic DNA with a multiplex PCR assay. The Illumina HiSeq System was used to sequence the amplified TCR beta libraries as 87-base-pair reads. In the paper's pipeline: A later analysis tallied roughly 76 million unique TCR beta chains across the 666 repertoires, and about 10 million of those chains were shared by two or more donors. Raw reads were error-corrected and collapsed into unique sequences with a nearest-neighbor algorithm that merged closely related sequences to remove PCR and sequencing errors. Alignment of CDR3 sequences to IMGT reference sequences was used to assign V, D and J gene segments. For a sequence to be retained, a match of at least six nucleotides to both a V gene segment and a J gene segment was required. A rearrangement was called productive if the CDR3 had no stop codons and remained in frame with V and J, and every other rearrangement was called non-productive. Following IMGT convention, CDR3 was defined as the stretch from the second conserved V-encoded cysteine to the conserved J-encoded phenylalanine. Sequences without an unambiguous match to a single V gene segment were excluded from the earlier analysis of 500 to 700 of the donors. An earlier analysis of just under 600 of the donors called V segments functional above 56.7% productive rearrangements and segregating when the between-donor standard deviation exceeded 5%. A statistical classification framework was built for diagnosing cytomegalovirus status from the catalog of TCR beta chain sequences. In a later analysis, V and J genes were assigned by comparing TCR nucleotide sequences against IMGT/GENE-DB human TR gene sequences. The TCRdist pipeline was used in a later analysis to assign CDR3 sequences and most-parsimonious VDJ recombination scenarios. In a later analysis, each TCR beta chain was defined by its CDR3 amino acid sequence together with its V-gene family, and reads without a unique V-gene family were excluded. In a later analysis, 450 to 600 highly shared, low-generation-probability nucleotide sequences were removed to address suspected cross-contamination and a sequencing artifact. A later analysis calculated a clonal expansion index for each public chain from normalized within-repertoire ranks of inferred template counts. In a later analysis, generation probabilities were computed using a VDJ recombination model fitted to out-of-frame rearrangements, and the results were checked against IGoR. A later analysis scored TCR-TCR, TCR-HLA and TCR-CMV co-occurrence with hypergeometric tests, applying a repertoire-size bias correction to TCR pairs. To estimate false discovery rates, a later analysis permuted the HLA or CMV assignments 20 times. In a later analysis, co-occurring TCRs were grouped using DBSCAN, and TCRdist sequence similarity was added for clustering within HLA-allele-positive subsets. Repertoires with fewer than 30,000 or more than 120,000 public chains were left out of co-occurrence clustering, as were five repertoires with anomalous nucleotide sharing. As stored in TCRdb, this immuneACCESS dataset retains in-frame rearrangements with V and J assigned. A fraction of the clones does not appear; measured against another copy, unresolved V genes explain less than half of the discrepancy, and the remainder lacks a known reason. V and J calls and clone size are those listed in that table; D and trimming were worked out from the DNA. This sample lists about 100,000 clones; around three quarters were detected once. 3% to 3.5% of the sample goes to the ten largest clones.

The CDR3, cysteine through phenylalanine, is 12 amino acids long. CDR3 DNA only is kept here, 36 bases in frame from base 1. The germline V gene encodes CDR1 SNHLY and CDR2 FYNNEI. V is shortened by 0 bases, J by 5 bases, and the region joining them spans 5 bases. In total, roughly 670 healthy bone marrow donors made up the cohort. At the time of sampling, all cohort members were nominally healthy, though unrecorded immune exposures were likely present. The donor was CMV seronegative and was included in the group of several hundred seronegative cohort members. Every donor gave a peripheral blood sample, and the peripheral blood mononuclear cells from that sample were used for TCR beta sequencing. The Qiagen DNeasy Blood Extraction Kit was used to extract genomic DNA from the blood cell samples. Remarks on this clone: Its cognate antigen has yet to be identified. Base qualities were left out, and no much larger clone turns up one base away.

What was sequenced was PBMCs. The sequence was collected from a middle-aged woman in good health and CMV-seronegative. This receptor chain uses TRBV2 and TRBJ2-7, with the identity of the D gene unclear. This receptor carries the CDR3 CASSEARNEQYF. The nucleotides read TGTGCCAGCAGTGAAGCGCGAAACGAGCAGTACTTC.